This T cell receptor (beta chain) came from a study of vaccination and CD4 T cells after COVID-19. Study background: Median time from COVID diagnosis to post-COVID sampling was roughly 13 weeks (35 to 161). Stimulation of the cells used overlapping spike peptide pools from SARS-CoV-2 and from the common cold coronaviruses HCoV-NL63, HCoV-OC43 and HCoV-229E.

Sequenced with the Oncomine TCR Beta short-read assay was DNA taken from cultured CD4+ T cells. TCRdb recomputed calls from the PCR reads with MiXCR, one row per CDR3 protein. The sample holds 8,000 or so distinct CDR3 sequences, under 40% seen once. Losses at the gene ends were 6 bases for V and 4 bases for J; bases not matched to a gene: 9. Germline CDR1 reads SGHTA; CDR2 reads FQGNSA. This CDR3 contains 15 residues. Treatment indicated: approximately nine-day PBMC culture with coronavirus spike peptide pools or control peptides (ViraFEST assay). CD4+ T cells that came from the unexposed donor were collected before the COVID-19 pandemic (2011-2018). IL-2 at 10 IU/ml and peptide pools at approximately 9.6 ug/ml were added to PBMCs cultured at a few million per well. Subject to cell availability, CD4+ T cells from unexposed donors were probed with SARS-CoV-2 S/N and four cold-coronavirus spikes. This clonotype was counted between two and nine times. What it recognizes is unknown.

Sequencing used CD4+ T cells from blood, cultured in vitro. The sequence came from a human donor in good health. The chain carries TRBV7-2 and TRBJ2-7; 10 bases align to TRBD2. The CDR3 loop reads CASSGVRTSGYEQYF. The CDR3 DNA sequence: TGTGCCAGCAGTGGGGTGAGGACTAGCGGTTACGAGCAGTACTTC.